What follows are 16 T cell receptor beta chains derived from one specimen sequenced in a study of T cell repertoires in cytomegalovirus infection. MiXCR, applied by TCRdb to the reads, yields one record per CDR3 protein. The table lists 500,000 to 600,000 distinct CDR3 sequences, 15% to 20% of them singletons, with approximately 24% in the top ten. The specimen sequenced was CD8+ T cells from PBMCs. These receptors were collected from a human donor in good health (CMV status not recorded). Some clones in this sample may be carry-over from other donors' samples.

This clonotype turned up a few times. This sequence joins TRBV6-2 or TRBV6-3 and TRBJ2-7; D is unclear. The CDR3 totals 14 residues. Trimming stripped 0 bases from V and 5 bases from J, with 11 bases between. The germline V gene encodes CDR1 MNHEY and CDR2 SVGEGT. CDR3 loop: CASSYSFGLDEQYF. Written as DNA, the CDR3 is TGTGCCAGCAGTTACTCGTTCGGGCTCGACGAGCAGTACTTC.

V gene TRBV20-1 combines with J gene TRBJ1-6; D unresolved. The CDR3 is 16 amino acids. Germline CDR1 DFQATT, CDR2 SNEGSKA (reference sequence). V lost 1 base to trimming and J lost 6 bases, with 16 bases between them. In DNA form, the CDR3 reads TGCAGTGCTAGAGTACGGGGAGGGCGAGCTAATTCACCCCTCCACTTT. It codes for CSARVRGGRANSPLHF.

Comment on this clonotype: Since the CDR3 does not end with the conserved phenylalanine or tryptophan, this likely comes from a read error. CDR3 sequence (DNA): TGTGCCAGCAGCTGGATAACAGGGGGACTAGCGTACCAGAGCTCCTACAATGAGCAGTTCTAC. It encodes CASSWITGGLAYQSSYNEQFY. This chain links TRBV5-6 with TRBJ2-1; 10 bases map to TRBD2. The germline V gene has CDR1 SGHDT and CDR2 YYEEEE. The CDR3 has 21 residues. V lost 3 bases and J lost 0; bases outside the gene matches: 18.

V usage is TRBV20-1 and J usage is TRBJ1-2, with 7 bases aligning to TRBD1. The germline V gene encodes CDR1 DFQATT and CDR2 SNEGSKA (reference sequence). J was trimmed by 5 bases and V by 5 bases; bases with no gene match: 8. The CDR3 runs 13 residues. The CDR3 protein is CSAGDRDTYGYTF. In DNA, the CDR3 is TGCAGTGCTGGGGACAGAGATACTTATGGCTACACCTTC.

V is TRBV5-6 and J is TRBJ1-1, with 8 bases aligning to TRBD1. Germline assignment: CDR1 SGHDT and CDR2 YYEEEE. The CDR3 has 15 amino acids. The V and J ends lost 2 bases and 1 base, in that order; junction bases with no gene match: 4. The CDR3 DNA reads TGTGCCAGCAGCTTCCTCAGGGGGCGGAACACTGAAGCTTTCTTT. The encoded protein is CASSFLRGRNTEAFF.

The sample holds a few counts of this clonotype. This CDR3 is CASSPDTGFTEAFF. The CDR3 coding sequence is TGTGCCAGCAGCCCTGATACAGGGTTCACTGAAGCTTTCTTT. V gene TRBV2 combines with J gene TRBJ1-1; tentatively, D is TRBD1 (6 bases). The germline V and J ends were trimmed by 6 bases and 4 bases, with 15 bases remaining between them. The length of the CDR3 is 14 residues. CDR1 SNHLY and CDR2 FYNNEI come from the germline V gene.

Here the CDR3 reads CASSIWTGRDGAFF. The DNA of the CDR3 is TGTGCCAGTAGTATTTGGACGGGGCGAGACGGGGCTTTCTTT. V and J are TRBV19 and TRBJ1-1; perhaps TRBD1 as D (5 bases). Germline V CDR1 and CDR2: LNHDA, SQIVND (reference sequence). Trimming stripped 3 bases from V and 11 bases from J, with 19 bases between. This CDR3 contains 14 residues.

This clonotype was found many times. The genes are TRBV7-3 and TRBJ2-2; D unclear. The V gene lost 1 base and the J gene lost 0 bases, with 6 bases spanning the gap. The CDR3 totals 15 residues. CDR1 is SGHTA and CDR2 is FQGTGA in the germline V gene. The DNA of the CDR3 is TGTGCCAGCAGCTTAATGGATGCGAACACCGGGGAGCTGTTTTTT. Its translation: CASSLMDANTGELFF.

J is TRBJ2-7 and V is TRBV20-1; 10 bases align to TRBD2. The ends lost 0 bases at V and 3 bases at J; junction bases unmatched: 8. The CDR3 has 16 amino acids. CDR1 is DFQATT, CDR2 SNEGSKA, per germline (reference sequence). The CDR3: CSARDHRLAGLYEQYF. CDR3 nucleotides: TGCAGTGCTAGAGATCATCGACTAGCGGGCCTCTACGAGCAGTACTTC.

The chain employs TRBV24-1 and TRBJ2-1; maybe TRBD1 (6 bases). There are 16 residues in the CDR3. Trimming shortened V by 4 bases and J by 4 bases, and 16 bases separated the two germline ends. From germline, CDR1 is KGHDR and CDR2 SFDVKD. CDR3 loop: CATSEVSSQGYNEQFF. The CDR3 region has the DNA TGTGCCACCAGTGAAGTTAGTTCACAGGGTTACAATGAGCAGTTCTTC.

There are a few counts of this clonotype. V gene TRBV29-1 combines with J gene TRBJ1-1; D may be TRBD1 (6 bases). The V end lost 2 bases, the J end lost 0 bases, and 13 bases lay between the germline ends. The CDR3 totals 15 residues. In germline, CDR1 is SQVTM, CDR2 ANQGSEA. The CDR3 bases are TGCAGCGTTGAAAGGGGGGGCTACTTGAACACTGAAGCTTTCTTT. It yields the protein CSVERGGYLNTEAFF. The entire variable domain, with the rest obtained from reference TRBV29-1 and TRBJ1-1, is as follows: SAVISQKPSRDICQRGTSLTIQCQVDSQVTMMFWYRQQPGQSLTLIATANQGSEATYESGFVIDKFPISRPNLTFSTLTVSNMSPEDSSIYLCSVERGGYLNTEAFFGQGTRLTVV.

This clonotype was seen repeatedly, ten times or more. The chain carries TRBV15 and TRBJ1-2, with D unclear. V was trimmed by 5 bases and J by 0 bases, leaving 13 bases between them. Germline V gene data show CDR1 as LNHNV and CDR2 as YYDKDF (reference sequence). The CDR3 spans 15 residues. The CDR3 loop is CATSLPGLTNYGYTF. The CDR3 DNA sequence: TGTGCCACCAGCCTACCCGGCCTGACTAACTATGGCTACACCTTC. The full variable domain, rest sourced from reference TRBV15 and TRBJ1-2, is DAMVIQNPRYQVTQFGKPVTLSCSQTLNHNVMYWYQQKSSQAPKLLFHYYDKDFNNEADTPDNFQSRRPNTSFCFLDIRSPGLGDTAMYLCATSLPGLTNYGYTFGSGTRLTVV.

The DNA for the CDR3 is TGTGCCAGCAGTTTATGGAGTGTCAGTGGGCTGCCCCAGCATTTT. It yields the protein CASSLWSVSGLPQHF. V is TRBV28 and J is TRBJ1-5; D remains unclear. V was clipped by 0 bases and J by 9 bases, with 15 bases between them. CDR3 length equals 15 residues. Germline assignment: CDR1 MDHEN and CDR2 SYDVKM.

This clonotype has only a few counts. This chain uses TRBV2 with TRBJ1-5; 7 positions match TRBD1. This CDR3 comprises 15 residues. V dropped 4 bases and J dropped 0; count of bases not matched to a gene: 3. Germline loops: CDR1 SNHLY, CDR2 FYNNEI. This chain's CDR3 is CASSAGQDSNQPQHF. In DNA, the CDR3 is TGTGCCAGCAGTGCCGGACAGGATAGCAATCAGCCCCAGCATTTT.

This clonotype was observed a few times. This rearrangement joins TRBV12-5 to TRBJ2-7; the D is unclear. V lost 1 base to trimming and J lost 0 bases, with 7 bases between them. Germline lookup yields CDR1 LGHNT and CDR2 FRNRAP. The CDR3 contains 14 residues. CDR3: CASGLEGNSYEQYF. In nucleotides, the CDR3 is TGTGCTAGTGGTTTGGAGGGCAACTCCTACGAGCAGTACTTC.

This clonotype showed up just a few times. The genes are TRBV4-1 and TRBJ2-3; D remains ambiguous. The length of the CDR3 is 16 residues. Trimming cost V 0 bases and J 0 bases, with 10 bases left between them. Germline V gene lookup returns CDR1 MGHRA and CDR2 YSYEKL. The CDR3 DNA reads TGCGCCAGCAGCCAAGAGGTACCCCCTAGCACAGATACGCAGTATTTT. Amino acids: CASSQEVPPSTDTQYF.